This T cell receptor beta chain was recovered during a study of blood T cell dynamics during melanoma immunotherapy (dated by TCRdb to between 2020 and 2021). With regard to the full study: Patients with metastatic melanoma were treated with first-line pembrolizumab or nivolumab plus ipilimumab as standard of care in the United Kingdom. To identify early correlates of response, the study profiled peripheral T cell receptor repertoires in patients with metastatic melanoma before and after one cycle of checkpoint inhibitor therapy. Consecutive patients formed a training cohort, and a further independent group of patients from the same centre was pooled into an external validation set. Summary of the overall study and its limitations: The relatively small sample size was acknowledged as potentially limiting generalization of the results. The study could not determine whether the T cell clones driving repertoire changes were melanoma-specific or reflected general immune activation. Unlike progressors, patients who went on to achieve disease control showed a bifurcated reorganization of the PBMC repertoire at W3, with either increased clonality or increased diversity.

Trimming leaves V shorter by 3 bases and J shorter by 7 bases, with the junction holding 5 bases beyond the gene matches. Taken from the germline V gene, the CDR1 and CDR2 loops are SGHDT and YYEEEE. The CDR3, cysteine through phenylalanine, is 14 amino acids long. The DNA shown is the 42-base CDR3, in frame from base 1. The intended sense of this specimen's time point label: pre-treatment baseline. Blood was sampled before treatment (T0) and at week 3 (W3), after the first cycle of checkpoint blockade. Except for a couple of patients with rapid clinical progression, response was assessed 12 weeks after the first infusion by RECIST 1.1; disease control meant complete response, partial response or stable disease. Patients with prior systemic cancer treatment, concomitant immunosuppressant therapy or synchronous other active malignancies were excluded. Bulk PBMC and plasma cell-free DNA were both sequenced for TCR beta so that circulating cells and T cell turnover could be tracked. PBMC were isolated from blood with Lymphoprep and SepMate tubes, followed by red cell lysis. QIAamp DNA Blood Mini kits were used to extract DNA from PBMC and from sorted T cell subsets.

A fixed 350 ng of DNA was loaded for every bulk PBMC sample. Following the manufacturer instructions, the immunoSEQ TCRb Assay kit was used to amplify TCR beta CDR3 sequences from genomic DNA. The KAPA Library Quantification Kit for Illumina platforms was used to quantify pooled libraries by qPCR. Pooled libraries were sequenced on an Illumina NextSeq 500, clustered at roughly 0.55-1.1 pM. In the source study's methods: Analysis of the TCR data relied on immunoSEQ ANALYZER and the R LymphoSeq package. A rearrangement efficiency score was calculated as productive divided by the sum of productive and non-productive CDR3 sequences. Clonality was assessed using the Gini coefficient and diversity using the Renyi index at alpha=1, with pairwise comparisons between timepoints within each patient. Clonal relatedness used an edit distance of 3, and repertoire similarity used the Bhattacharyya coefficient, both computed in LymphoSeq. To classify response, a linear discriminant analysis based on week-3 changes in clonality and diversity was built with the R MASS and caret packages. In its TCRdb copy, this immuneACCESS table keeps in-frame sequences only and misses some clones. Where compared with another copy, unresolved V genes explain less than half of these, and the others have no known cause. That table gives V, J and clone size, and the DNA gave D and trimming. This sample holds some 9,300 clones; 70% to 90% were observed only once. Around 32% of the sample is held by the ten biggest clonotypes.

As to this clone: Its binding antigen is unknown. Nothing much larger sits one base from this clone, and base qualities are not available.

Recombination joined TRBV5-6 with TRBJ2-7; TRBD1 fits 12 bases in the junction. The receptor was derived from a human donor with melanoma. The sample was blood, taken from a patient treated with checkpoint blockade. The CDR3 in this case is CASSSGQGAREQYF. The sequence in DNA is TGTGCCAGCAGCTCGGGACAGGGGGCGCGAGAGCAGTACTTC.